This TCR beta chain derives from a study of monozygotic twins with inflammatory bowel disease. From the 5' RACE reads, TCRdb lists one entry per CDR3 protein and no DNA. The sample's table shows around 450,000 distinct CDR3 sequences. This CDR3 comprises 18 residues. The chain has TRBV12-3 or TRBV12-4 and TRBJ2-2; TCRdb's D call, TRBD2, is unchecked because there is no DNA. The clonotype comes from a human donor with ulcerative colitis or Crohn's disease, or a healthy co-twin of an affected twin (not recorded which). The sample was blood. The CDR3: CASSHSGIRRLPTGELFF.